This T cell receptor beta chain appears in the sequencing data of a study of shared clonotypes between healthy human individuals. On the study more broadly: Each donor had three CD4 naive, three CD4 memory, two CD8 naive and one CD8 memory plate.

V dropped 6 bases and J dropped 5; count of bases not matched to a gene: 9. The CDR3 length is 15 residues. Germline loops: CDR1 MDHEN, CDR2 SYDVKM. Produced via immunoSEQ multiplex PCR; TCRdb's table is partial and in-frame only. This table holds more than 1.2 million clones, less than 99% found once. Study-level findings and limits: With a handful of donors compared, 4.5% to 6.5% of naive CD4 clonotypes were shared. Naive subsets typically showed greater estimated richness than memory subsets.

As for this clone: The antigen is unknown.

Sequenced input: naive CD4+ T cells sorted from blood. The sample's subset: CD45RA+ positively selected. The source is a man between 25 and 39 years old in good health. The chain couples TRBV28 to TRBJ2-3; 9 nucleotides line up with TRBD2. The CDR3 is CASSVVGAGGDTQYF. As DNA, the CDR3 is TGTGCCAGCAGCGTGGTAGGAGCGGGAGGAGATACGCAGTATTTT.